These 20 T cell receptor beta chains were sequenced from one sample in a study of blood T cells in healthy people across ages. A sample-barcoded 5' primer and a J-beta primer mix were used in a second PCR of roughly 7 to 11 cycles. TCRdb re-called the 5' RACE reads with MiXCR, one entry per CDR3 protein. The profile shows around 800,000 distinct CDR3 sequences, around a quarter of them singletons. The same data also contributed to another study, on T cells of mothers and their children.

The sequenced sample consisted of blood. These receptors came from a boy under 18 in good health.

This clonotype has only a few counts. This chain joins TRBV7-9 and TRBJ2-5; D perhaps matches TRBD1 (6 bases). The J call is doubtful: the DNA matches TRBJ2-7 better. The CDR3 runs to 15 residues. The germline V gene encodes CDR1 SEHNR and CDR2 FQNEAQ (reference sequence). This CDR3 is CASSFEQWGPYEQYF. CDR3 sequence (DNA): TGTGCCAGCAGCTTTGAGCAGTGGGGGCCCTACGAGCAGTACTTC.

The rearrangement joins TRBV12-5 to TRBJ2-1; D tentatively reads TRBD1 or TRBD2 (6 bases each). This CDR3 is 12 amino acids long. The V gene's germline CDR1 is LGHNT and CDR2 FRNRAP. The V and J ends lost 3 bases and 7 bases respectively, with 7 bases between them. CDR3 region: CASGLGGNEQFF. The CDR3 DNA follows: TGTGCTAGTGGTTTAGGGGGGAATGAGCAGTTCTTC.

This clonotype was observed a few times. The rearrangement links TRBV6-2 or TRBV6-3 to TRBJ2-7; perhaps D is TRBD1 or TRBD2 (5 bases each). The CDR3 is made up of 14 amino acids. The V end lost 7 bases, the J end lost 2 bases, and 15 bases lay between the germline ends. From germline, CDR1 is MNHEY and CDR2 SVGEGT. CDR3 nucleotides: TGTGCCAGCAACGCTAGGGACGGACCCTACGAGCAGTACTTC. Encoded protein: CASNARDGPYEQYF.

This clonotype turned up a few times. This chain connects TRBV19 to TRBJ1-5; D remains ambiguous. This CDR3 is 15 amino acids long. The V end lost 1 base, the J end lost 7 bases, and 14 bases lay between the germline ends. From germline, CDR1 is LNHDA and CDR2 SQIVND (reference sequence). The CDR3 DNA reads TGTGCCAGTAGTATAGTAGCGGGGTCATCCCAGCCCCAGCATTTT. This translates into CASSIVAGSSQPQHF.

A few counts support this clonotype. The chain joins TRBV6-6 to TRBJ2-5; 14 nucleotides agree with TRBD2. The DNA end lines up better with TRBJ2-7; the J call may be wrong. The CDR3 totals 15 residues. Germline V CDR1 and CDR2: MNHNY, SVGAGI (reference sequence). CDR3 coding DNA: TGTGCCAGCAGTACGACTAGCGGGGGGGCCTCCGAGCAGTACTTC. It translates to CASSTTSGGASEQYF.

There are a few counts of this clonotype. The chain uses TRBV5-1 and TRBJ1-1; D perhaps matches TRBD1 (5 bases). CDR1 is SGHRS and CDR2 is YFSETQ in the germline V gene. Trimming left V 6 bases short and J 4 bases short, with 16 bases between. This CDR3 is 14 amino acids long. The CDR3 is CASKRGIVGTEAFF. CDR3 sequence (DNA): TGCGCCAGCAAAAGGGGTATCGTCGGCACTGAAGCTTTCTTT.

In this sample, this clonotype turned up a few times. The chain is built from TRBV29-1 and TRBJ1-1; 9 bases line up with TRBD1. This CDR3 comprises 16 residues. Germline-derived CDR1 and CDR2 are SQVTM and ANQGSEA. Losses at the gene ends were 5 bases for V and 0 bases for J; bases not matched to a gene: 10. The CDR3 region is CSVNPGQGFMNTEAFF. CDR3 nucleotide sequence: TGCAGCGTTAACCCGGGACAGGGATTCATGAACACTGAAGCTTTCTTT. Full variable domain (outside the CDR3, taken from reference TRBV29-1 and TRBJ1-1): SAVISQKPSRDICQRGTSLTIQCQVDSQVTMMFWYRQQPGQSLTLIATANQGSEATYESGFVIDKFPISRPNLTFSTLTVSNMSPEDSSIYLCSVNPGQGFMNTEAFFGQGTRLTVV.

This chain connects TRBV12-3 or TRBV12-4 to TRBJ2-1; weak D call: TRBD2 (6 bases). Judging by the DNA end, TRBJ2-5 fits better; the J call may be wrong. This CDR3 is built from 14 residues. In DNA form, the CDR3 reads TGTGCCAGCAGTGAGGATATGAACGGGGGTACCCAGTACTTC. The encoded protein is CASSEDMNGGTQYF.

On this clonotype itself: Mismatch with germline at one junction end may stem from a read error. The chain links TRBV6-5 to TRBJ2-7; D may be TRBD1 (6 bases). The CDR3 loop spans 14 amino acids. CDR1 and CDR2 from the germline V gene are MNHEY and SVGAGI. The CDR3 nucleotides are TGTGCCAGCAGTACCGACAGGATTTCATACGCGCAGTACTTC. Its translation is CASSTDRISYAQYF.

In DNA, the CDR3 is TGTGCCAGCAGCTTCGCCCCTCAAGAGACCCAGTACTTC. Translating it yields CASSFAPQETQYF. The chain recombines TRBV5-5 with TRBJ2-5; D gene ambiguous. Germline lookup yields CDR1 SGHKS and CDR2 YYEKEE (reference sequence). Trimming took 2 bases from V and 2 from J, leaving 7 bases between them. CDR3 length: 13 amino acids.

V is TRBV20-1 and J is TRBJ1-2; D gene uncertain. V gave up 6 bases and J gave up 5 bases, with 16 bases separating them. Germline V gives CDR1 DFQATT, CDR2 SNEGSKA (reference sequence). The CDR3 runs to 13 residues. The CDR3 DNA sequence: TGCAGTGCCCCCCATCGGGCCGCTTATGGCTACACCTTC. The encoded protein is CSAPHRAAYGYTF.

This clonotype was detected a few times. The chain links TRBV7-2 to TRBJ2-7; 8 positions match TRBD1. CDR1 is SGHTA, CDR2 FQGNSA, per germline. With V trimmed by 5 bases and J by 4 bases, 19 bases remained unmatched. CDR3 length equals 18 residues. The CDR3, as DNA: TGTGCCAGCAGCGTGCTGCTCGGGGACAGGTTGGGCAGGTACGAGCAGTACTTC. It is translated as CASSVLLGDRLGRYEQYF.

This clonotype was seen ten or more times. The rearrangement uses TRBV20-1 and TRBJ2-1; 8 bases align to TRBD2. Germline CDR1 DFQATT, CDR2 SNEGSKA (reference sequence). This CDR3 region has 14 residues. J lost 9 bases, V lost 6 bases, and 13 bases had no gene match. The CDR3 coding sequence is TGCAGTGCCCTCCAGGGCGGGGGGAGGGGTGAGCAGTTCTTC. Translated: CSALQGGGRGEQFF.

The chain employs TRBV29-1 and TRBJ2-6; D remains ambiguous. The germline V gene has CDR1 SQVTM and CDR2 ANQGSEA. The ends were cut back, 7 bases at V and 9 bases at J, with 10 bases in the middle. This CDR3 is built from 11 residues. In nucleotides, the CDR3 is TGCAGCGCTGGCGGCGTCAACGTCCTGACTTTC. This codes for CSAGGVNVLTF. Looking up the rest from reference TRBV29-1 and TRBJ2-6 gives the full variable domain: SAVISQKPSRDICQRGTSLTIQCQVDSQVTMMFWYRQQPGQSLTLIATANQGSEATYESGFVIDKFPISRPNLTFSTLTVSNMSPEDSSIYLCSAGGVNVLTFGAGSRLTVL.

V gene TRBV5-1 combines with J gene TRBJ2-5; TRBD1 agrees at 7 bases. V trimming: 6 bases; J trimming: 3 bases; junction bases outside the gene matches: 2. The CDR3 length is 12 residues. Germline V lookup: CDR1 SGHRS, CDR2 YFSETQ. CDR3 in DNA: TGCGCCAGCATCGACAGGGAAGAGACCCAGTACTTC. This gives the protein CASIDREETQYF.

This clonotype appeared a single time. The junction shows a germline mismatch at one end, possibly a read error. The chain is built from TRBV20-1 and TRBJ2-1; D possibly corresponds to TRBD1 (7 bases). Germline CDR1 DFQATT, CDR2 SNEGSKA (reference sequence). This CDR3 region has 16 residues. The CDR3 reads CRARDRAGQHYNEQFF. The CDR3 DNA reads as TGCCGTGCTAGAGATCGGGCGGGACAGCACTACAATGAGCAGTTCTTC.

This clonotype was seen once. The V gene is TRBV7-3, the J gene TRBJ2-3; D gene uncertain. Trimming shortened V by 9 bases and J by 7 bases, and 17 bases separated the two germline ends. The CDR3 is 13 residues long. Germline lookup yields CDR1 SGHTA and CDR2 FQGTGA. The CDR3 DNA reads as TGTGCCAGTAGCACTACAGCAGCAAATACGCAGTATTTT. It specifies CASSTTAANTQYF.

This clonotype has more than one count but fewer than ten. This rearrangement joins TRBV12-3 or TRBV12-4 to TRBJ1-1; the D gene is possibly TRBD1 (6 bases). Trimming cost V 9 bases and J 9 bases, with 26 bases left between them. The CDR3 consists of 15 residues. The CDR3 coding sequence is TGTGCCAGTACCTTTAGATACCGGGACAATCGACAAGCTTTCTTT. This sequence encodes CASTFRYRDNRQAFF.

This clonotype was recorded a few times. The rearrangement links TRBV27 to TRBJ2-7; D ambiguous. CDR1 is MNHEY, CDR2 SMNVEV, per germline (reference sequence). V gave up 3 bases and J gave up 5 bases, with 11 bases separating them. The CDR3 loop spans 13 amino acids. The DNA for the CDR3 is TGTGCCAGCAGTTTTAGAGACAACGACGAGCAGTACTTC. It specifies CASSFRDNDEQYF.

The chain couples TRBV6-5 to TRBJ2-7; D is ambiguous. Between the trimmed V and J ends, which lost 5 bases and 5 bases, there was a span of 13 bases. The CDR3 sequence is 13 residues long. Germline loops: CDR1 MNHEY, CDR2 SVGAGI. DNA of the CDR3: TGTGCCAGCAGTAGATCTCTTTTCGACGAGCAGTACTTC. It encodes CASSRSLFDEQYF.